The 7 T cell receptor beta chains listed next were all sequenced from one sample in a study of CD8 T cells in ankylosing spondylitis. TCRdb itself ran the 5' RACE reads through MiXCR, one entry per CDR3 protein. The sample gives roughly 470,000 distinct CDR3 sequences, roughly 25% of which show up once; over 0.8% is in the top ten. Study-wide points: Roughly eight highly homologous variants made up a TCR beta motif, and this motif appeared characteristic of ankylosing spondylitis blood.

These receptors lack a known antigen. The sample consisted of blood, either unsorted or a sorted T cell fraction (not recorded which). Every receptor here comes from a male donor with ankylosing spondylitis.

This clonotype occurred a few times. As DNA, the CDR3 is TGCAGTGCCCCTTTAGCGGGGAGACACACTGAAGCTTTCTTT. Protein sequence: CSAPLAGRHTEAFF. The V call is TRBV20-1, the J call TRBJ1-1; D gene uncertain. The CDR3 totals 14 residues. V was pared by 6 bases and J by 3 bases, with 17 bases between. Germline CDR1 DFQATT, CDR2 SNEGSKA (reference sequence).

The chain is built from TRBV7-9 and TRBJ2-7, with D unclear. V was trimmed by 9 bases and J by 4 bases, leaving 10 bases between them. Per germline, CDR1 SEHNR and CDR2 FQNEAQ (reference sequence). The CDR3 has 11 residues. CDR3 region: CASGSHYEQYF. The CDR3 DNA sequence: TGTGCCAGTGGCAGCCATTACGAGCAGTACTTC.

The chain employs TRBV12-3 or TRBV12-4 and TRBJ2-5, with 10 bases matching TRBD1. J gave up 5 bases and V 6 bases, and 9 bases lay outside the gene matches. This CDR3 has 15 amino acids. The CDR3 reads CASSIGTGAAETQYF. CDR3 nucleotide sequence: TGTGCCAGCAGCATAGGGACAGGGGCTGCGGAGACCCAGTACTTC.

V is TRBV5-1 and J is TRBJ2-2, with 8 bases lining up with TRBD2. CDR1 is SGHRS, CDR2 YFSETQ, per germline. V lost 4 bases and J lost 0; bases outside the gene matches: 5. The CDR3 loop spans 16 amino acids. As DNA, the CDR3 is TGCGCCAGCAGCCGGATCGGGGGGGCGAACACCGGGGAGCTGTTTTTT. Its translation: CASSRIGGANTGELFF.

The sample holds a few counts of this clonotype. The chain's CDR3 is CASSLGSGTHLSYEQYF. The CDR3 nucleotides are TGCGCCAGCAGCTTGGGAAGCGGGACCCATCTTTCCTACGAGCAGTACTTC. The V and J genes are TRBV5-1 and TRBJ2-7, with TRBD2 matching over 7 bases. V lost 0 bases to trimming and J lost 1 base; unmatched junction nucleotides: 10. The CDR3 totals 17 residues. Germline CDR1 is SGHRS and CDR2 is YFSETQ.

V and J are TRBV12-3 or TRBV12-4 and TRBJ1-4, with D maybe TRBD1 (5 bases). The CDR3 has 14 residues. V was trimmed by 3 bases and J by 7 bases, leaving 12 bases between them. For the CDR3, the DNA is TGTGCCAGCAGTTTCCGGCAGGGAAGTGAAAAACTGTTTTTT. Its protein product is CASSFRQGSEKLFF.

This clonotype was detected a few times. This rearrangement joins TRBV11-2 to TRBJ2-1; 7 bases line up with TRBD1. CDR3 length: 15 amino acids. CDR1 and CDR2 (germline): SGHAT, FQNNGV. Germline trimming cut 3 bases from V and 5 bases from J; bases unmatched to any gene: 7. The CDR3 here is CASSFDPGQNNEQFF. DNA for the CDR3: TGTGCCAGCAGCTTTGATCCGGGACAGAACAATGAGCAGTTCTTC. Combining the CDR3 with reference TRBV11-2 and TRBJ2-1 gives the whole variable domain EAGVAQSPRYKIIEKRQSVAFWCNPISGHATLYWYQQILGQGPKLLIQFQNNGVVDDSQLPKDRFSAERLKGVDSTLKIQPAKLEDSAVYLCASSFDPGQNNEQFFGPGTRLTVL.